A selection of T cell receptor beta chains follows, all from one sample in a study of OX40 agonist ivuxolimab in advanced cancers. Sequencing was performed with immunoSEQ multiplex PCR; in TCRdb, only in-frame clones are kept and a portion is missing. In the table there are about 35,000 clones, 84% of which are singletons. The material sequenced was CD4+ or CD8+ T cells sorted from blood, taken in a trial of the OX40 agonist ivuxolimab. Receptors originate from an adult with an advanced solid tumor such as melanoma, head and neck, liver or kidney cancer. Both conserved end residues are part of each CDR3. Each record gives: J gene, D gene, clone size, V gene, CDR3 length, CDR3 protein, CDR3 DNA. A D gene is named only where the DNA matches it firmly. The size of a clone is reported for some rows only, either as once, few or many, or as a class for expanded clones.

>TRBJ2-1|-|-|TRBV6-1|16
CASSELGGRSYNEQFF
TGTGCCAGCAGTGAATTAGGGGGGCGCTCCTACAATGAGCAGTTCTTC
>TRBJ1-2|-|-|TRBV5-5|12
CASSLNEEGYTF
TGTGCCAGCAGCTTGAACGAGGAAGGCTACACCTTC
>TRBJ1-3|TRBD1|once|TRBV7-9|14
CASSSDIQGDTIYF
TGTGCCAGCAGCTCCGACATCCAGGGGGACACCATATATTTT
>TRBJ2-4|TRBD2|once|TRBV5-8|20
CAPGRPKGLAGRLAKNIQYF
TGTGCCCCCGGGAGGCCAAAGGGACTAGCGGGGAGACTAGCCAAAAACATTCAGTACTTC
>TRBJ2-7|-|few|TRBV4-1|13
CASSQERKSEQYF
TGCGCCAGCAGCCAAGAACGGAAATCGGAGCAGTACTTC
>TRBJ2-5|-|-|TRBV9|15
CASSVGVTDQETQYF
TGTGCCAGCAGCGTAGGAGTGACAGACCAAGAGACCCAGTACTTC
>TRBJ2-5|-|-|TRBV10-2|13
CASSAQVDGTQYF
TGCGCCAGCAGTGCCCAGGTAGATGGGACCCAGTACTTC
>TRBJ1-4|-|once|TRBV6-1|14
CASSFRQKGEKLFF
TGTGCCAGCAGTTTTCGACAGAAGGGTGAAAAACTGTTTTTT
>TRBJ1-2|-|-|TRBV7-9|15
CASSFHGGASYGYTF
TGTGCCAGCAGCTTCCACGGTGGGGCGAGCTATGGCTACACCTTC
>TRBJ1-2|TRBD1|-|TRBV14|19
CASSQRTRTGIPSNYGYTF
TGTGCCAGCAGCCAGCGAACTCGGACAGGGATCCCATCTAACTATGGCTACACCTTC